This TCR beta chain was recovered during a study of blood T cells in healthy people across ages. Overall study results and limits: Naive T cell percentage strongly correlated with TCR beta diversity. It was not possible, with unsorted PBMCs, to conclusively compare naive and antigen-experienced cells.

This clonotype has a handful of counts. Antigen unknown. Germline and junction disagree at one end, which may indicate a read error. Germline values: CDR1 DFQATT, CDR2 SNEGSKA (reference sequence). The CDR3 is 11 amino acids. Each donor gave about 9.3 milliliters of peripheral blood. It was with a sample-barcoded 5' primer and a J-beta primer mix that a second PCR of roughly 7 to 12 cycles was run. Tags on each cDNA molecule came from a template-switch adaptor with 12 random nucleotides. Each CDR3 protein gets one entry after TCRdb re-called the 5' RACE reads with MiXCR. Of about 1.7 million distinct CDR3 sequences listed, approximately 30% are singletons.

The clonotype was recovered from a woman in her thirties in good health. Sequencing input: blood. This chain joins TRBV20-1 and TRBJ2-1; D tentatively fits TRBD1 or TRBD2 (5 bases each). The CDR3 region is CSARDRGNAHF. The CDR3 DNA is TGCAGTGCTAGAGATCGGGGCAATGCGCACTTC.